This T cell receptor beta chain came from a study of T cell responses to AZD1222 COVID-19 vaccine. The study, taken as a whole, reports: All repertoire sampling was performed exclusively after the peak T cell response. A reported finding is that nearly half of spike-specific TCRs target unmutated variant regions.

A note on this clone: Its antigen is unidentified.

Profiled with immunoSEQ multiplex PCR; TCRdb holds only in-frame clones, not every one. The sample includes 150,000 to 200,000 clones, approximately 94% seen only once; the top ten take 9.2%. This CDR3 is 15 amino acids long. Germline CDR1 and CDR2: LGHDT and YNNKEL (reference sequence). V lost 4 bases and J lost 7; bases outside the gene matches: 13. The source was peripheral blood, collected on day 0 of AZD1222 vaccination. The TCR originated in an adult in good health. The chain has TRBV3-1 (or the pseudogene TRBV3-2) and TRBJ2-7, with 7 bases fitting TRBD2. The CDR3 loop is CASSPFLAAYGEQYF. The CDR3 coding sequence is TGTGCCAGCAGCCCGTTTCTAGCGGCGTACGGGGAGCAGTACTTC.